This is a list of T cell receptor beta chains from one sample in a study of blood T cell repertoires in COVID-19. Sequencing was performed with immunoSEQ multiplex PCR; in TCRdb, only in-frame clones are kept and a portion is missing. The sample records roughly 260,000 clones, around nine tenths being singletons. Sequencing used peripheral blood. Receptors were obtained from a woman in her twenties or thirties with COVID-19, enrolled during active disease. Both conserved end residues are part of each CDR3. The order of the fields is D gene, clone size, V gene, J gene, CDR3 protein, CDR3 DNA. A D gene is named only where the DNA matches it firmly. The size of a clone is reported for some rows only, either as once, few or many, or as a class for expanded clones.

-	-	TRBV21-1	TRBJ2-3	CASSKPSGQTTDTQYF	TGTGCCAGCAGCAAACCGTCTGGGCAGACCACAGATACGCAGTATTTT
-	-	TRBV5-1	TRBJ2-7	CASSHNSYEQYF	TGCGCCAGCAGCCACAACTCCTACGAGCAGTACTTC
-	-	TRBV5-1	TRBJ1-5	CASSPEGNQPQHF	TGCGCCAGCAGCCCGGAGGGGAATCAGCCCCAGCATTTT
TRBD2	-	TRBV29-1	TRBJ2-1	CSAEGTSGLVNEQFF	TGCAGCGCCGAAGGCACGTCGGGACTAGTCAATGAGCAGTTCTTC
TRBD1	once	TRBV7-2	TRBJ2-7	CASSLAKGQVYEQYF	TGTGCCAGCAGCTTAGCGAAAGGACAGGTCTACGAGCAGTACTTC
TRBD1	-	TRBV3-1/TRBV3-2	TRBJ1-6	CASSQTGLLHF	TGTGCCAGCAGCCAGACAGGGCTCCTCCACTTT
-	-	TRBV11-2	TRBJ2-7	CASSLGLSGEQYF	TGTGCCAGCAGCTTAGGTCTTAGCGGCGAGCAGTACTTC
TRBD2	-	TRBV14	TRBJ2-3	CASSLTSGRDLGTDTQYF	TGTGCCAGCAGCCTTACTAGCGGGAGGGACCTAGGGACAGATACGCAGTATTTT
TRBD1	-	TRBV6-5	TRBJ1-4	CASSRQGGNEKLFF	TGTGCCAGCAGTCGACAGGGTGGGAATGAAAAACTGTTTTTT
TRBD1	-	TRBV10-3	TRBJ1-2	CAITDTGTGGGYTF	TGTGCCATCACTGATACCGGGACAGGGGGAGGCTACACCTTC
TRBD2	-	TRBV6-5	TRBJ2-7	CASSYSASGLYEQYF	TGTGCCAGCAGTTACTCGGCTAGCGGGCTCTACGAGCAGTACTTC
-	-	TRBV5-1	TRBJ2-4	CASSYDSLAKNIQYF	TGCGCCAGCAGCTACGACAGTTTAGCCAAAAACATTCAGTACTTC
TRBD2	-	TRBV2	TRBJ2-7	CASSEVAGGTYEQYF	TGTGCCAGCAGTGAGGTAGCGGGAGGGACCTACGAGCAGTACTTC
-	-	TRBV4-1	TRBJ1-1	CASSQRRTPNTEAFF	TGCGCCAGCAGCCAAAGGCGGACACCGAACACTGAAGCTTTCTTT
TRBD1	-	TRBV28	TRBJ1-5	CAGQGGNQPQHF	TGTGCCGGACAGGGCGGTAATCAGCCCCAGCATTTT
TRBD2	-	TRBV29-1	TRBJ2-7	CSVHEVAGGWEQYF	TGCAGCGTTCACGAGGTAGCGGGAGGTTGGGAGCAGTACTTC
-	-	TRBV6-6	TRBJ2-7	CASSYGDTRTYEQYF	TGTGCCAGCAGTTACGGGGACACCAGGACCTACGAGCAGTACTTC
TRBD1	-	TRBV7-9	TRBJ2-7	CASSLVGTGSYEQYF	TGTGCCAGCAGCTTAGTAGGGACAGGGTCCTACGAGCAGTACTTC
TRBD2	once	TRBV5-1	TRBJ2-7	CASSLGTSGLYEQYF	TGCGCCAGCAGCTTGGGGACTAGCGGACTTTACGAGCAGTACTTC
-	-	TRBV7-2	TRBJ1-2	CASSSITLGGYTF	TGTGCCAGCAGCTCAATCACCTTGGGCGGCTACACCTTC
TRBD1	-	TRBV6-5	TRBJ1-4	CASSSSGGRSEKLFF	TGTGCCAGCAGTTCATCAGGGGGCAGGTCTGAAAAACTGTTTTTT
-	-	TRBV11-2	TRBJ2-7	CASSLDRNIAYEQYF	TGTGCCAGCAGCTTAGATCGAAACATCGCCTACGAGCAGTACTTC
TRBD1	-	TRBV23-1	TRBJ1-1	CASSQGQGVETEAFF	TGCGCCAGCAGTCAGGGACAGGGGGTTGAAACTGAAGCTTTCTTT
TRBD1	-	TRBV27	TRBJ1-4	CASSPLTGNELFF	TGTGCCAGCAGCCCACTGACAGGGAATGAACTGTTTTTT
TRBD1	-	TRBV12-3/TRBV12-4	TRBJ1-2	CASKNRGNYGYTF	TGTGCCAGCAAGAACAGGGGGAACTATGGCTACACCTTC
-	-	TRBV4-3	TRBJ2-1	CASSLLKQGGSYNEQFF	TGCGCCAGCAGCCTTCTGAAACAGGGAGGGTCCTACAATGAGCAGTTCTTC
TRBD2	-	TRBV6-2/TRBV6-3	TRBJ2-7	CASSPPGLAGADEQYF	TGTGCCAGCAGCCCCCCGGGACTAGCGGGAGCAGACGAGCAGTACTTC
-	-	TRBV4-3	TRBJ2-3	CASSQDHARTDTQYF	TGCGCCAGCAGCCAAGATCACGCGCGAACAGATACGCAGTATTTT
-	once	TRBV28	TRBJ2-6	CASSSNDRSTVGANVLTF	TGTGCCAGCAGTTCAAACGACAGGTCAACGGTGGGGGCCAACGTCCTGACTTTC
-	-	TRBV18	TRBJ2-5	CASSLPGETQYF	TGTGCCAGCTCACTCCCGGGGGAGACCCAGTACTTC
-	-	TRBV7-3	TRBJ1-1	CASSLGGGSTEAFF	TGTGCCAGCAGCTTAGGCGGGGGAAGCACTGAAGCTTTCTTT
TRBD2	-	TRBV10-2	TRBJ2-3	CASRPLAGGAPDTQYF	TGCGCCAGCAGACCCCTAGCGGGAGGAGCCCCAGATACGCAGTATTTT
-	-	TRBV29-1	TRBJ1-6	CSVPPDFHNSPLHF	TGCAGCGTTCCCCCTGACTTCCATAATTCACCCCTCCACTTT
-	-	TRBV15	TRBJ1-2	CATSRDRGSYGYTF	TGTGCCACCAGCAGAGATAGAGGATCCTATGGCTACACCTTC
-	-	TRBV19	TRBJ1-2	CASQDSNYGYTF	TGTGCCAGCCAGGACAGTAACTATGGCTACACCTTC
TRBD2	-	TRBV2	TRBJ2-5	CASSWREQETQYF	TGTGCCAGCAGTTGGCGGGAGCAAGAGACCCAGTACTTC
TRBD1	-	TRBV10-2	TRBJ1-5	CASTGTEYQPQHF	TGCGCCAGCACCGGGACAGAGTATCAGCCCCAGCATTTT
TRBD2	-	TRBV13	TRBJ2-3	CASSLGTSGKLSTDTQYF	TGTGCCAGCAGCTTAGGGACTAGCGGGAAGCTTAGCACAGATACGCAGTATTTT
-	-	TRBV4-2	TRBJ2-2	CASSQEDFTGELFF	TGTGCCAGCAGCCAAGAGGACTTCACCGGGGAGCTGTTTTTT
-	few	TRBV9	TRBJ1-2	CASSVGSQRGANYGYTF	TGTGCCAGCAGCGTAGGTTCCCAGCGGGGCGCTAACTATGGCTACACCTTC
-	-	TRBV11-3	TRBJ2-1	CASSLGHVAGFEQFF	TGTGCCAGCAGCTTAGGGCATGTGGCGGGTTTCGAGCAGTTCTTC
-	-	TRBV6-5	TRBJ2-7	CASSWAGRNEQYF	TGTGCCAGTAGCTGGGCAGGGCGGAACGAGCAGTACTTC
-	-	TRBV10-1	TRBJ2-2	CASQGDYTGELFF	TGCGCCAGTCAAGGGGATTACACCGGGGAGCTGTTTTTT
TRBD1	-	TRBV7-3	TRBJ1-1	CASSRDRGTEAFF	TGTGCCAGCAGCAGGGACAGGGGGACTGAAGCTTTCTTT
TRBD1	-	TRBV24-1	TRBJ1-3	CATSDRSDRAGNTIYF	TGTGCCACCAGTGATCGATCGGACAGGGCTGGAAACACCATATATTTT
TRBD1	-	TRBV28	TRBJ2-7	CASSFPGQESEQYF	TGTGCCAGCAGTTTCCCGGGACAGGAAAGCGAGCAGTACTTC
-	-	TRBV11-2	TRBJ2-7	CASSLVQGVYYEQYF	TGTGCCAGCAGCTTAGTACAGGGTGTATACTACGAGCAGTACTTC
TRBD1	-	TRBV2	TRBJ2-7	CASNYRGLDEQYF	TGTGCCAGCAACTACAGGGGGTTGGACGAGCAGTACTTC